This T cell receptor (beta chain) was found in a study of molecular identifiers for immune sequencing clone quantification. Study results and caveats: Over 97% of CMV-specific effector molecules, but under 1% of naive ones, were in clones above 20 copies. Even with more than 950,000 naive cells present, spiked Jurkat TCR RNA from one cell was reportedly detectable.

Notes on this clonotype: The target antigen is unknown.

The CDR3 length is 16 residues. In germline, CDR1 is SEHNR, CDR2 FQNEAQ (reference sequence). With 5 bases clipped from V and 2 bases from J, the junction kept 10 bases outside the gene matches. Researchers sorted naive CD8 T cells as cells that were CD8+CD4-CCR7+CD45RA+. In preparing bulk TCR libraries, previously described methods and listed TCR primers were used. Each CDR3 protein is one row after TCRdb ran MiXCR on the PCR reads. This sample has about 510,000 distinct CDR3 sequences, with about a fifth found just once. The source of this sequence is a human donor in good health. Some libraries in this study had Jurkat cell RNA spiked in. Sequencing input: naive CD8+ T cells from blood, with Jurkat cell RNA spiked in. Subset indicated: FACS-sorted CD8+CD4-CCR7+CD45RA+ naive T cells. V gene TRBV7-9 combines with J gene TRBJ2-5, with 8 positions matching TRBD1. CDR3 coding DNA: TGTGCCAGCAGCGTAGGACAGGGAAAATATCAAGAGACCCAGTACTTC. Encoded protein: CASSVGQGKYQETQYF.